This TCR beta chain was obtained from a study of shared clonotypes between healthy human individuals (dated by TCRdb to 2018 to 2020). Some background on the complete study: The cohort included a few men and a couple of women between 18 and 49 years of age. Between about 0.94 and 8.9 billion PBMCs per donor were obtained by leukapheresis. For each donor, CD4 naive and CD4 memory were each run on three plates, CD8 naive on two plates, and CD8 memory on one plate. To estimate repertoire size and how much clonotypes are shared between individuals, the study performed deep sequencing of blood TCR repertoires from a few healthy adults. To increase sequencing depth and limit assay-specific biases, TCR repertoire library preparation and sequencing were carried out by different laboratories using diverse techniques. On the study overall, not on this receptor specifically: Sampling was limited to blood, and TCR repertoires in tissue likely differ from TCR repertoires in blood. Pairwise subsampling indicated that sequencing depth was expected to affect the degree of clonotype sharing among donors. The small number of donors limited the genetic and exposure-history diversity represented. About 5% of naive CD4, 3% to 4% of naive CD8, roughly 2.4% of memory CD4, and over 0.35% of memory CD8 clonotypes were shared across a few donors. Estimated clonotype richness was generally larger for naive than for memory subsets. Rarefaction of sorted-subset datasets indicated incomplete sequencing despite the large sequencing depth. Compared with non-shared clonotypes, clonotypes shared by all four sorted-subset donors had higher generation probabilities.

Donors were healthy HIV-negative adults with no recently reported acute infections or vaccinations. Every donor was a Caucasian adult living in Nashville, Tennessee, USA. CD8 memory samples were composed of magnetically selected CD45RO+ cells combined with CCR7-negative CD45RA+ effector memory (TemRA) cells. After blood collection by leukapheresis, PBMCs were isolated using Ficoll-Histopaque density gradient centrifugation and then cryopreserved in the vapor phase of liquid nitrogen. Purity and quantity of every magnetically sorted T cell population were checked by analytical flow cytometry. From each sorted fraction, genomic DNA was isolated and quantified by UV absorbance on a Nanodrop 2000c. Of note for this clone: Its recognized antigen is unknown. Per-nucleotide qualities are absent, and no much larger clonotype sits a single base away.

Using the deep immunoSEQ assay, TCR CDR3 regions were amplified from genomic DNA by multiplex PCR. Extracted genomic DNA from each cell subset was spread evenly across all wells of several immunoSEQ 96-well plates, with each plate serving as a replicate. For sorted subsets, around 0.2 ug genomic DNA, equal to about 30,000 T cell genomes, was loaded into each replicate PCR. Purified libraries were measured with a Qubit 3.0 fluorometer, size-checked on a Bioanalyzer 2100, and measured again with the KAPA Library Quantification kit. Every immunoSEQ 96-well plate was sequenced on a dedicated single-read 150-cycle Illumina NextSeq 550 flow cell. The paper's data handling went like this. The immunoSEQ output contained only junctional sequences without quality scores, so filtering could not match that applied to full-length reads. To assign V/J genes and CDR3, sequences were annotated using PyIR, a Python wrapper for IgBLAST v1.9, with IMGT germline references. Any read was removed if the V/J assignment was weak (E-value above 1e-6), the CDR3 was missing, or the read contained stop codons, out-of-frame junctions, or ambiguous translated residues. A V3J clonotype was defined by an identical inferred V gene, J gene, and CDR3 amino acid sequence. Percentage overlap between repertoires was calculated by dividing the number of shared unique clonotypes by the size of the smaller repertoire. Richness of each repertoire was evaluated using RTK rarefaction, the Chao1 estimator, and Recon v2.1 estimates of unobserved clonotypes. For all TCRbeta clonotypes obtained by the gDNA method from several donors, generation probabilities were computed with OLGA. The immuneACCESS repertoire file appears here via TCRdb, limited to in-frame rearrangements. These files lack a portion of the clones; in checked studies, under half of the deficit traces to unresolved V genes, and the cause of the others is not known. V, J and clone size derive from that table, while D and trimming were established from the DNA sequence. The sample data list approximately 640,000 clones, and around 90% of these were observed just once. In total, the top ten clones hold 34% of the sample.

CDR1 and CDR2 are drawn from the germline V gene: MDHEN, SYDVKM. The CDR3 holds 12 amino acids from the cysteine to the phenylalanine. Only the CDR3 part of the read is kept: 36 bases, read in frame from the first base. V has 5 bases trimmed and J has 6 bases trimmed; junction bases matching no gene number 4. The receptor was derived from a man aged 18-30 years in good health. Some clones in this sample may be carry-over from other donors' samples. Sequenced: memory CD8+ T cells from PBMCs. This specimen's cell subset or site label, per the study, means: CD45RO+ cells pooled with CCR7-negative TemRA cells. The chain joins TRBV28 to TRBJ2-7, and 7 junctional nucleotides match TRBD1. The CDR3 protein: CASSPHRGEQYF. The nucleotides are TGTGCCAGCAGTCCGCACAGGGGCGAGCAGTACTTC.